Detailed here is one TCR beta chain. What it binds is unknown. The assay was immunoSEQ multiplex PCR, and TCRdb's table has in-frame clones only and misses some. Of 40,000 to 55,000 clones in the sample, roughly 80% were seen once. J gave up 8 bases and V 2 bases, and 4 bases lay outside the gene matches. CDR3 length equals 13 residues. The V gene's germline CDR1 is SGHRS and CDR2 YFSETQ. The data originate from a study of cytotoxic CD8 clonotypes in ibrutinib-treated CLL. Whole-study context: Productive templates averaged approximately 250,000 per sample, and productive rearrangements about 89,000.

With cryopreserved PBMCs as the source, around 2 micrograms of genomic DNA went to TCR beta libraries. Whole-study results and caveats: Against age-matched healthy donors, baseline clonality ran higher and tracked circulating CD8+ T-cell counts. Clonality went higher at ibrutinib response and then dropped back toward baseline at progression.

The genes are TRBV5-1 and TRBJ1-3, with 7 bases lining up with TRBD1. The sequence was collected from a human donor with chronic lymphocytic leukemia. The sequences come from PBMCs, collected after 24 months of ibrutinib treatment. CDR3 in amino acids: CASSFGTEDTIYF. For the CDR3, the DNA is TGCGCCAGCAGCTTCGGGACAGAAGACACCATATATTTT.